The 16 T cell receptor beta chains reported below all come from one sample, sequenced in a study of shared clonotypes between healthy human individuals. Using immunoSEQ multiplex PCR, the repertoire was profiled, and TCRdb retains in-frame clones only, with some absent. The sample includes some 1,100,000 clones, approximately 80% of them seen just once. Material for sequencing was memory CD4+ T cells from PBMCs. As to subset: CD45RA-negative fraction. Every receptor here comes from a man aged 18 to 30 in good health. Some clones in this sample may be carry-over from other donors' samples.

This clone was recorded a few times. This chain connects TRBV9 to TRBJ1-4, with 7 bases identical to TRBD1. The CDR3 contains 14 residues. Germline lookup yields CDR1 SGDLS and CDR2 YYNGEE. V gave up 5 bases and J gave up 8 bases; unmatched junction bases: 9. CDR3 bases: TGTGCCAGCAGTGATACAGGGGTGGACGAAAAACTGTTTTTT. The encoded protein is CASSDTGVDEKLFF.

The chain uses TRBV5-1 and TRBJ1-1, with 7 bases that match TRBD1. The CDR3 runs 15 residues. CDR1 is SGHRS, CDR2 YFSETQ, per germline. V shed 4 bases and J 3 bases; nucleotides not matched to a gene: 9. In DNA form, the CDR3 reads TGCGCCAGCAGCCTTCAAAGGACAGGTGACACTGAAGCTTTCTTT. As protein: CASSLQRTGDTEAFF.

The chain is built from TRBV6-5 and TRBJ2-5, with D maybe TRBD2 (6 bases). Germline V gene lookup returns CDR1 MNHEY and CDR2 SVGAGI. Trimming took off 7 bases at V and 4 bases at J, with 16 bases between the two ends. CDR3 length: 14 residues. This CDR3 is CASKGRVGGETQYF. The CDR3, as DNA: TGTGCCAGCAAAGGAAGGGTGGGAGGAGAGACCCAGTACTTC.

The chain has TRBV28 and TRBJ2-2, with 10 nucleotides matching TRBD1. Trimming cost V 8 bases and J 6 bases; bases outside gene matches: 6. The CDR3 loop spans 14 amino acids. Germline CDR1 reads MDHEN; CDR2 reads SYDVKM. The CDR3 spells CASRTGGSPGELFF. The DNA of the CDR3 is TGTGCCAGCCGGACAGGGGGAAGTCCCGGGGAGCTGTTTTTT.

V and J are TRBV5-1 and TRBJ2-5, with D perhaps matching TRBD2 (6 bases). The CDR3 has 14 residues. Trimming pared 4 bases from V and 1 base from J, leaving 11 bases between. CDR1 SGHRS and CDR2 YFSETQ come from the germline V gene. This chain's CDR3 is CASSLRDSQETQYF. The CDR3 nucleotides are TGCGCCAGCAGCCTCAGGGACTCCCAAGAGACCCAGTACTTC.

This clone was seen more than once but under ten times. The rearrangement joins TRBV14 to TRBJ2-3; D gene unclear. CDR3 length equals 12 residues. V lost 2 bases and J lost 7, with 7 bases in between. CDR1 is SGHDN, CDR2 FVKESK, per germline. In nucleotides, the CDR3 is TGTGCCAGCAGCCAATTGAGACATACGCAGTATTTT. As protein: CASSQLRHTQYF.

In DNA form, the CDR3 reads TGTGCCACCAGCGGAGTAGCGGGACGAAAACCCTACGAGCAGTACTTC. Amino acids: CATSGVAGRKPYEQYF. This rearrangement joins TRBV15 to TRBJ2-7; 8 bases align to TRBD2. The J segment lost 2 bases and the V segment lost 5 bases, leaving 11 bases of the junction unmatched. CDR3 length equals 16 residues. Per germline, CDR1 LNHNV and CDR2 YYDKDF (reference sequence).

The chain uses TRBV7-2 and TRBJ2-7; 7 nucleotides align to TRBD2. Germline values: CDR1 SGHTA, CDR2 FQGNSA. V shed 5 bases and J 3 bases; nucleotides not matched to a gene: 4. The CDR3 has 13 amino acids. The CDR3 DNA reads as TGTGCCAGCAGCGTGGGGACTAACTACGAGCAGTACTTC. This encodes CASSVGTNYEQYF. Drawing the rest from reference TRBV7-2 and TRBJ2-7, the complete variable domain is GAGVSQSPSNKVTEKGKDVELRCDPISGHTALYWYRQSLGQGLEFLIYFQGNSAPDKSGLPSDRFSAERTGGSVSTLTIQRTQQEDSAVYLCASSVGTNYEQYFGPGTRLTVT.

This clone was counted a single time. CDR3 nucleotides: TGCGCCAGCAGCCCGGGGACAGGGCCTAATTCGGAGACCCAGTACTTC. Protein sequence: CASSPGTGPNSETQYF. J is TRBJ2-5 and V is TRBV5-1, with 9 bases lining up with TRBD1. The ends lost 4 bases at V and 5 bases at J; junction bases unmatched: 12. This CDR3 comprises 16 residues. The germline V gene has CDR1 SGHRS and CDR2 YFSETQ.

A note on this clone: The same CDR3 arises from other DNA sequences in this sample as well. This chain joins TRBV7-3 and TRBJ2-1; 8 bases agree with TRBD2. CDR3 length: 13 amino acids. Unmatched junction bases numbered 4, after V lost 6 bases and J lost 6 bases. Germline V gives CDR1 SGHTA, CDR2 FQGTGA. CDR3 DNA sequence: TGTGCCAGCAGTTCGACTAGCGTCAATGAGCAGTTCTTC. As protein: CASSSTSVNEQFF. Combining the CDR3 with reference TRBV7-3 and TRBJ2-1 gives the whole variable domain GAGVSQTPSNKVTEKGKYVELRCDPISGHTALYWYRQSLGQGPEFLIYFQGTGAADDSGLPNDRFFAVRPEGSVSTLKIQRTERGDSAVYLCASSSTSVNEQFFGPGTRLTVL.

This sequence joins TRBV9 and TRBJ2-4; D is uncertain. Germline CDR1 and CDR2: SGDLS and YYNGEE. Trimming shortened V by 1 base and J by 1 base, and 6 bases separated the two germline ends. The CDR3 length is 14 residues. In DNA, the CDR3 is TGTGCCAGCAGCGTATCTTGGGCCAAAAACATTCAGTACTTC. Translated, it gives CASSVSWAKNIQYF.

This chain joins TRBV19 and TRBJ2-2; D unresolved. The CDR3 is made up of 14 amino acids. Germline V gene data show CDR1 as LNHDA and CDR2 as SQIVND (reference sequence). V gave up 0 bases and J gave up 6 bases, with 8 bases separating them. The CDR3 nucleotides read TGTGCCAGTAGTATAGATATAGAGTCCGGGGAGCTGTTTTTT. It encodes CASSIDIESGELFF.

V and J are TRBV11-2 and TRBJ2-2; the match to TRBD1 covers 7 bases. Germline V gene lookup returns CDR1 SGHAT and CDR2 FQNNGV. The CDR3 extends over 15 amino acids. V dropped 4 bases and J dropped 4; count of bases not matched to a gene: 6. The CDR3 spells CASSSNNRGTGELFF. For the CDR3, the DNA is TGTGCCAGCAGCTCCAACAACAGGGGCACCGGGGAGCTGTTTTTT.

The V gene is TRBV2, the J gene TRBJ1-5; no firm D call. This CDR3 has 14 residues. From germline, CDR1 is SNHLY and CDR2 FYNNEI. Trimming pared 1 base from V and 4 bases from J, leaving 8 bases between. The chain's CDR3 is CASSEGGPNQPQHF. The DNA for the CDR3 is TGTGCCAGCAGTGAAGGAGGGCCGAATCAGCCCCAGCATTTT.

About this clone itself: The sample carries other DNA sequences with the same CDR3. This chain uses TRBV2 with TRBJ1-5, with D perhaps matching TRBD1 (5 bases). The CDR3 covers 14 residues. Between the trimmed V and J ends, which lost 4 bases and 4 bases, there was a span of 11 bases. The germline CDR1 and CDR2 sequences are SNHLY and FYNNEI. The CDR3 protein is CASSGTGGNQPQHF. In DNA, the CDR3 is TGTGCCAGCAGTGGTACGGGGGGGAATCAGCCCCAGCATTTT.

The chain recombines TRBV9 with TRBJ2-6; TRBD2 aligns across 8 bases. The CDR3 runs 18 residues. Germline trimming cut 3 bases from V and 4 bases from J; bases unmatched to any gene: 12. The germline V gene has CDR1 SGDLS and CDR2 YYNGEE. CDR3 sequence: CASSEREGPLTGANVLTF. As DNA, the CDR3 is TGTGCCAGCAGCGAACGGGAGGGCCCCCTTACAGGGGCCAACGTCCTGACTTTC.